This T cell receptor (beta chain) was captured in a study of identical twins (dated by TCRdb to between 2015 and 2016). About the investigation overall: TCR alpha and beta repertoires from monozygotic twins, unrelated adults of various ages and cord blood were deep-sequenced to test whether fetal clonotypes persist. Replicate twin experiments were performed at different times using different library preparation protocols to rule out contamination.

The CDR3 holds 14 amino acids from the cysteine to the phenylalanine. The kept DNA is CDR3 alone, 42 bases in frame from the first base. The germline V gene (reference sequence) provides CDR1 MNHEY and CDR2 SMNVEV. V gives up 8 bases and J gives up 6 bases, and the segment between their germline ends measures 17 bases. The investigation overall reported the following: Out-of-frame TCR alpha sequences shared between twins showed an excess of low generation-probability sequences compared with coincidental sharing between unrelated individuals. Invariant T cells such as MAIT and iNKT could partly confound zero-insertion analyses, although diverse VJ usage argued against such confounding for most clonotypes. In beta out-of-frame sequences, excess twin sharing was weaker, because having fewer shared sequences lowered the signal-to-noise ratio. Because the same donors could not be followed over many years, the conclusions relied on cross-sectional statistical analysis. In monozygotic twins, recombination models systematically underestimated out-of-frame TCR alpha sharing, but the models matched the sharing seen between unrelated individuals. Abundant cord blood beta clonotypes carried fewer insertions; young adult naive repertoires showed a weaker similar trend, while memory repertoires showed none.

This clonotype was found a few times. No cognate antigen has been identified for it. Qualities for individual bases were not recorded, and no much larger clone is one base off. The library was generated by 5' RACE. The sample was run on an Illumina HiSeq 2000. A universal primer binding site was introduced by template switching, and a unique molecular identifier was present in the final cDNA, enabling accurate counting of TCR cDNA molecules. Specific primers in the conserved constant-segment region were used to synthesize first-strand cDNA for the TCR alpha and beta chains. To control for contamination, every cDNA library carried two barcodes: a SMART-Mk sample barcode plus Illumina barcodes. TruSeq adapter sequences along with Illumina sample barcodes were introduced in two successive PCR steps. The TCR alpha and beta cDNA libraries were sequenced on the Illumina HiSeq platform using custom primers. Concerning the study's data processing: MiGEC was used to process raw reads and extract unique molecular identifiers, and MiXCR was used to find CDR3 positions. For each individual, recombination models were inferred using an EM algorithm with the repgenHMM and IGoR tools. The tcR package in R was used for shared clonotype analysis, with sharing normalized by the product of cloneset sizes. Out-of-frame nonproductive sequences were analyzed to study raw recombination free of thymic and clonal selection effects. TCRdb cleaned the public reads at Q25 with fastp, built clones with MiXCR and kept in-frame beta chains. Each CDR3 protein appears once, grouped with its most common genes and DNA. None of the V and J calls come from the authors' own analysis; TCRdb made them. The sample table records 210,000 or so distinct CDR3 sequences; 15% of these occur just once. The top ten hold 35% to 50% of the sample.

Every donor in the study was a healthy Caucasian. The twin cohort comprised three pairs of female monozygotic twins, all aged roughly 18 to 30 years. Positive isolation kits from Invitrogen were used to isolate the CD4+ and CD8+ T cell populations. These data also formed part of another study, on T cells expressing NK-cell markers. The second paper further reports: In sorted CD3+CD56+NKG2C+, CD3+CD56+NKG2C- and CD3+CD56-NKG2C+ T-cell subsets from eight donors, TCR beta-chain repertoires were profiled. Among the eight sequenced donors, seven were HCMV-seropositive and one was HCMV-seronegative. In several experiments an anti-gammadeltaTCR antibody was added to restrict sorting to alphabetaTCR-expressing T cells. In five to seven donors, the dominant CD3+CD56+NKG2C+ clonotypes were among the top 10 CD8+ clonotypes and accounted for about 1.0-7.5% of CD8+ T cells. Those dominant clonotypes were again the most abundant among CD3+CD56-NKG2C+ cells in a handful of donors, at about 28.3-65%. It remained unclear whether the expanded NKG2C-expressing T cell clones were specific for HCMV antigens. Randomly selected healthy volunteers, three men and five women, were used as the eight sequenced donors. A commercial ELISA kit detecting HCMV-specific IgG in serum was used to determine HCMV serostatus. MIGEC was used to demultiplex reads and group the reads by UMI, and MiTCR was used to assemble and quantify clonotypes. Only TCR cDNA sequences supported by at least two reads were kept to exclude erroneous sequences. The tcR package was used for downstream repertoire analysis, and clonotypes were matched across fractions by CDR3 nucleotide sequence plus V segment. VDJmatch was used to annotate antigen specificity against VDJdb, with one amino acid substitution allowed in CDR3.

The TCR comes from a woman aged 18-29 years in good health. The sequenced material came from CD8+ T cells sorted from blood. This sequence uses TRBV27 and TRBJ1-5; the best D guess is TRBD1, with 5 bases matching. CDR3 sequence: CASGRSAGGQPQHF. Read as DNA, the sequence is TGTGCCAGCGGTCGTTCCGCGGGGGGTCAGCCCCAGCATTTT.